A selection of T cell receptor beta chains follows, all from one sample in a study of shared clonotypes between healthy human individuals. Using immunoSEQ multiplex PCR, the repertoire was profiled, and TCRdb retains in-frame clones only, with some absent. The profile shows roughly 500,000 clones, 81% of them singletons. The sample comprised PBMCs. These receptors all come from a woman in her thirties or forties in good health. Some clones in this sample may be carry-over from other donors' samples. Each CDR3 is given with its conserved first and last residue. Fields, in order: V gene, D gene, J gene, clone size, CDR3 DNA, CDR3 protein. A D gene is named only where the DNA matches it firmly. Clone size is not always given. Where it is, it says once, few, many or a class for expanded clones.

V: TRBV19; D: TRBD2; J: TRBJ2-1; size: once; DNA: TGTGCCAGTAGTGTATGGACTAGCGCTAACAATGAGCAGTTCTTC; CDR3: CASSVWTSANNEQFF
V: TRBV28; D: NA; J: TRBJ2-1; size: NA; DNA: TGTGCCAGCAGTTGGGGGTACAATGAGCAGTTCTTC; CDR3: CASSWGYNEQFF
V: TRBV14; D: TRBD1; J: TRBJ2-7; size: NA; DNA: TGTGCCAGCAGCCTCTGGACAGGGAGGGAGCAGTACTTC; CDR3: CASSLWTGREQYF
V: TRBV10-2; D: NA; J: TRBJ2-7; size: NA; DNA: TGCGCCAGCAGTCTTGACAGCTCCTACGAGCAGTACTTC; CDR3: CASSLDSSYEQYF
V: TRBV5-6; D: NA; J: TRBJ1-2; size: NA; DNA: TGTGCCAGCAGGCCCATTTATCCCGATCAGGGACACTATGGCTACACCTTC; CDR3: CASRPIYPDQGHYGYTF
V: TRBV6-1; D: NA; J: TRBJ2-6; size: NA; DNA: TGTGCCGGGTCCCCAGGGTCCGCTGGGGCCAACGTCCTGACTTTC; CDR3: CAGSPGSAGANVLTF
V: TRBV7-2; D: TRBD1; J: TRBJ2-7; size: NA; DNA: TGTGCCAGCAACCCGGGACAGGGTCCCTACGAGCAGTACTTC; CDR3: CASNPGQGPYEQYF
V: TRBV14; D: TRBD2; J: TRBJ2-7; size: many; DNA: TGTGCCAGCACCCTAGCGGGAGGTACTTCCGAGCAGTACTTC; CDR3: CASTLAGGTSEQYF
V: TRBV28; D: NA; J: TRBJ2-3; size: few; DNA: TGTGCCAGCAGTGCTGATAGCTTGGGCACAGATACGCAGTATTTT; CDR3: CASSADSLGTDTQYF
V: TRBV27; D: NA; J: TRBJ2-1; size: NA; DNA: TGTGCCAGCACCCCCCGTCCAGGGGTGGAGCAGTTCTTC; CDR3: CASTPRPGVEQFF
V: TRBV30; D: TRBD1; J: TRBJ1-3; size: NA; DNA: TGTGCCTGGAGTCGACAGGGACTGAACTCTGGAAACACCATATATTTT; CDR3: CAWSRQGLNSGNTIYF
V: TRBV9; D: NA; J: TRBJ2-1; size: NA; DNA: TGTGCCAGCAGCGTAAGCCAGGGATATTACAATGAGCAGTTCTTC; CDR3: CASSVSQGYYNEQFF
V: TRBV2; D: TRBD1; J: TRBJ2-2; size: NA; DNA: TGTGCCAGCAGAGGGGACAGCACCGGGGAGCTGTTTTTT; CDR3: CASRGDSTGELFF
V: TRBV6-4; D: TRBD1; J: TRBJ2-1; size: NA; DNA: TGTGCCAGCAGCCCGGACAGGGACAATGAGCAGTTCTTC; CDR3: CASSPDRDNEQFF
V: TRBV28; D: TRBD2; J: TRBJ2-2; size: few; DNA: TGTGCCAGCAGGAGTAGCGGGAGGGGGACCGGGGAGCTGTTTTTT; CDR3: CASRSSGRGTGELFF
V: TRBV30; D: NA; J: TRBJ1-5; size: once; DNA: TGTGCCTGGAGTGTACTGGGAGACAATCAGCCCCAGCATTTT; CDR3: CAWSVLGDNQPQHF
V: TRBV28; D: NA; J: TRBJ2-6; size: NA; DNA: TGTGCCAGCAAAAGGGATAGCTCTGGGGCCAACGTCCTGACTTTC; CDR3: CASKRDSSGANVLTF
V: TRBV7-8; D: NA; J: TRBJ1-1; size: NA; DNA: TGTGCCAGCAGAAAAGGAACAGGGAGCGCTGAAGCTTTCTTT; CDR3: CASRKGTGSAEAFF
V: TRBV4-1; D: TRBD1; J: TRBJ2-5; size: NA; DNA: TGCGCCAGCAGCCCAATACCGGGACAGGGAAAGAGTCGCCAAGAGACCCAGTACTTC; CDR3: CASSPIPGQGKSRQETQYF
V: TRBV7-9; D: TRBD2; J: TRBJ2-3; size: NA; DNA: TGTGCCAGCAGCCCATTCGGGACTAGCGGGAGGTTGGATACGCAGTATTTT; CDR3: CASSPFGTSGRLDTQYF
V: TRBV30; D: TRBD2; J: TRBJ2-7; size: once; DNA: TGTGCCTGGAGTAAGGTAGCGGGAGAAGGAGAGCAGTACTTC; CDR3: CAWSKVAGEGEQYF
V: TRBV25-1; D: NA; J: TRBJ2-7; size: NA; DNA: TGTGCCAGCAGTTCGACAGTGCTCTACGAGCAGTACTTC; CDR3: CASSSTVLYEQYF
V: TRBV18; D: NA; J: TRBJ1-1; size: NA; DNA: TGTGCCAGCTCAAACCCACTCAGGGGACTCATGAACACTGAAGCTTTCTTT; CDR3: CASSNPLRGLMNTEAFF
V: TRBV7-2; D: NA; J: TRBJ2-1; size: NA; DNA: TGTGCCAGCAGCTTCTTCGGGGAAAAGCAGTTCTTC; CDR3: CASSFFGEKQFF
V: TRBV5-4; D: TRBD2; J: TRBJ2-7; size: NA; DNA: TGTGCCAGCAGCACCGGGACTACCTTCATGGAGCAGTACTTC; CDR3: CASSTGTTFMEQYF
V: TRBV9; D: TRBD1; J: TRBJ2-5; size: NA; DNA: TGTGCCAGCAGTGCCCAACCGACAGGGTCACGTGAGACCCAGTACTTC; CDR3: CASSAQPTGSRETQYF
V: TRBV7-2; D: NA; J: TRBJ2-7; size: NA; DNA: TGTGCCAGCAGCTTCATAGCAGCCGAGCAGTACTTC; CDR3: CASSFIAAEQYF
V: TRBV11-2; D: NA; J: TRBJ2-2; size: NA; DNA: TGTGCCAGCAGCCCAGAGGGTATGCACACCGGGGAGCTGTTTTTT; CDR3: CASSPEGMHTGELFF
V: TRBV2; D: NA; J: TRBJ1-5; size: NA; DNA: TGTGCCAGCAGTTTGGAGGGGGGTCAGCCCCAGCATTTT; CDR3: CASSLEGGQPQHF
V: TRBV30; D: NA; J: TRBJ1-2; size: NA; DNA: TGTGCCTGGAGTCTCCAGGGGAACTATGGCTACACCTTC; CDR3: CAWSLQGNYGYTF
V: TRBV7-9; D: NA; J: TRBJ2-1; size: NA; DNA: TGTGCCAGCAGCCCGCCCGCCGGGGGGCTTTACAATGAGCAGTTCTTC; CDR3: CASSPPAGGLYNEQFF
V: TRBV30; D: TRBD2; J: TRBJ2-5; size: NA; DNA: TGTGCCTGGAGTCTTGGGACTAGCGGGAGCCAAGAGACCCAGTACTTC; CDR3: CAWSLGTSGSQETQYF
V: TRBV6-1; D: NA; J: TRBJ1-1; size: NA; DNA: TGTGCCAGCAGTTTCGGGGCGGGCACTGAAGCTTTCTTT; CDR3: CASSFGAGTEAFF
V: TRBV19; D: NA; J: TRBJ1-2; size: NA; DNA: TGTGCCAGTAGTATGGGGGGCGCCGTCGATGGCTACACCTTC; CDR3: CASSMGGAVDGYTF
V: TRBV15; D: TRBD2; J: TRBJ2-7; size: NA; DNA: TGTGCCACCAGCAGAGGGCCTAGCGGGAGTAAGCAGTACTTC; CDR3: CATSRGPSGSKQYF
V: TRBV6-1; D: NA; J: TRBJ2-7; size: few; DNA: TGTGCCAGCAAGCTAGGGCTAGCGTCCTACGAGCAGTACTTC; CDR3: CASKLGLASYEQYF
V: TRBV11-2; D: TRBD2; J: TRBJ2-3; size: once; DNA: TGTGCCAGCAGCTTAGTTAGGTGGGGCGGGAGGGTAGCTGATACGCAGTATTTT; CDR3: CASSLVRWGGRVADTQYF
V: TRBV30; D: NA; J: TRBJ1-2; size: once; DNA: TGTGCCTGGAGTTTCGTCCCCCAGAGCGGTGGCTACACCTTC; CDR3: CAWSFVPQSGGYTF
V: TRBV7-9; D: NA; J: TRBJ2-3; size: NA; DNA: TGTGCCAGCAGCTCCCCCGGGGGTGGGACAGATACGCAGTATTTT; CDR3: CASSSPGGGTDTQYF
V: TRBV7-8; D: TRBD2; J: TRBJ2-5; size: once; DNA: TGTGCCAGCAGCTTAGTAGCGGGAGGGCCGGAGACCCAGTACTTC; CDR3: CASSLVAGGPETQYF
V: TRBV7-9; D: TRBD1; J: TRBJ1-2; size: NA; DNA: TGTGCCAGCAGCCAGGGGACAGGGGGACATGGCTACACCTTC; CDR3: CASSQGTGGHGYTF